Each of the 27 T cell receptor beta chains below was sequenced from the same sample in a study of blood T cell repertoires in COVID-19. Generated by immunoSEQ multiplex PCR, the TCRdb table keeps only in-frame clones and is missing some. Of 200,000 to 300,000 clones in the sample, over 80% were seen once. Input material: PBMCs or T cells enriched from blood (not recorded which). The source is a woman aged 25 to 45 with acute COVID-19.

The genes are TRBV11-2 and TRBJ2-7; maybe TRBD2 (5 bases). The V gene lost 4 bases and the J gene lost 8 bases, with 21 bases spanning the gap. CDR3 length equals 15 residues. Per the germline V gene, CDR1 is SGHAT and CDR2 is FQNNGV. The CDR3 loop is CASSSPPLEVGKQYF. In DNA, the CDR3 is TGTGCCAGCAGCTCTCCCCCCCTGGAGGTAGGAAAGCAGTACTTC.

The chain joins TRBV20-1 to TRBJ2-1; TRBD2 agrees at 9 bases. V lost 3 bases and J lost 4; bases outside the gene matches: 7. Germline loops: CDR1 DFQATT, CDR2 SNEGSKA (reference sequence). This CDR3 contains 15 residues. The CDR3 region is CSASRRGGSYNEQFF. The CDR3 DNA is TGCAGTGCTAGTCGGCGGGGGGGCTCATACAATGAGCAGTTCTTC.

This clone was detected only a few times. The chain uses TRBV7-6 and TRBJ1-6, with D possibly TRBD1 on 5 matching bases. Germline V gene data show CDR1 as SGHVS and CDR2 as FNYEAQ. The germline V and J ends were trimmed by 6 bases and 0 bases, with 12 bases remaining between them. The CDR3 loop spans 16 amino acids. The CDR3 loop reads CASSLEGSSYNSPLHF. The CDR3 coding sequence is TGTGCCAGCAGTCTGGAGGGGAGCTCCTATAATTCACCCCTCCACTTT.

The chain carries TRBV6-2 or TRBV6-3 and TRBJ2-7; D may be TRBD1 (6 bases). The CDR3 loop spans 19 amino acids. The V end was cut by 4 bases, the J end by 2 bases, with 27 bases between. Germline V gene data show CDR1 as MNHEY and CDR2 as SVGEGT. CDR3 region: CASSFPTLQTGKLAYEQYF. The CDR3 bases are TGTGCCAGCAGTTTCCCTACCCTACAAACAGGGAAACTCGCCTACGAGCAGTACTTC.

About this clone: Within the sample, other DNA sequences also encode this same CDR3. The chain couples TRBV7-2 to TRBJ1-1; D is uncertain. The germline V gene encodes CDR1 SGHTA and CDR2 FQGNSA. This CDR3 has 11 residues. V lost 5 bases, J lost 8 bases, and 9 bases lay in between. CDR3 DNA: TGTGCCAGCAGCCGACAAGGCGAAGCTTTCTTT. Protein sequence: CASSRQGEAFF.

The chain carries TRBV27 and TRBJ1-5; D possibly corresponds to TRBD1 (5 bases). This CDR3 contains 13 residues. V lost 8 bases to trimming and J lost 2 bases, with 10 bases between them. From germline, CDR1 is MNHEY and CDR2 SMNVEV (reference sequence). CDR3 sequence reads: CASATGGNQPQHF. The DNA for the CDR3 is TGTGCCAGCGCTACAGGCGGCAATCAGCCCCAGCATTTT.

The chain employs TRBV12-3 or TRBV12-4 and TRBJ2-7; 7 bases fit TRBD1. With V trimmed by 6 bases and J by 2 bases, 4 bases remained unmatched. This CDR3 contains 13 residues. CDR3 sequence: CASSLDRTYEQYF. The CDR3 nucleotides are TGTGCCAGCAGCCTGGACAGGACCTACGAGCAGTACTTC.

This clone was found once. V gene TRBV5-6 combines with J gene TRBJ1-2; D perhaps matches TRBD1 (5 bases). CDR1 and CDR2 (germline): SGHDT, YYEEEE. The CDR3 covers 15 residues. V gave up 0 bases and J gave up 0 bases, with 9 bases separating them. The CDR3, as DNA: TGTGCCAGCAGCTTGGACTCGACAGCTAACTATGGCTACACCTTC. Protein: CASSLDSTANYGYTF.

J is TRBJ2-5 and V is TRBV18; 8 bases agree with TRBD2. Germline V CDR1 and CDR2: KGHSH, LQKENI. Trimming took 3 bases from V and 5 from J; bases not matched to a gene: 5. There are 14 residues in the CDR3. The CDR3 spells CASSPTSVMETQYF. CDR3 DNA: TGTGCCAGCTCACCGACTAGCGTGATGGAGACCCAGTACTTC.

V is TRBV2 and J is TRBJ1-5; unclear D gene. Germline V lookup: CDR1 SNHLY, CDR2 FYNNEI. Trimming removed 3 bases at V and 3 bases at J, with 9 bases between. This CDR3 has 14 residues. The DNA of the CDR3 is TGTGCCAGCAGTGAGTTGGTAGTCAATCAGCCCCAGCATTTT. Translating gives CASSELVVNQPQHF.

The V and J genes are TRBV12-3 or TRBV12-4 and TRBJ2-1; TRBD2 might be the D (6 bases). The V end was cut by 3 bases, the J end by 6 bases, with 9 bases between. This CDR3 comprises 13 residues. The chain's CDR3 is CASSFTSLNEQFF. The CDR3 region has the DNA TGTGCCAGCAGTTTCACTAGCCTCAATGAGCAGTTCTTC.

This chain joins TRBV5-4 and TRBJ2-1; 7 bases match TRBD2. V trimming: 6 bases; J trimming: 6 bases; junction bases outside the gene matches: 9. The V gene's germline CDR1 is SGHNT and CDR2 YYREEE (reference sequence). The CDR3 covers 14 residues. For the CDR3, the DNA is TGTGCCAGCACCCTGGGGGGGGTCTCCAATGAGCAGTTCTTC. It is translated as CASTLGGVSNEQFF.

The chain links TRBV4-3 to TRBJ1-1, with D possibly TRBD1 on 5 matching bases. The germline V and J ends were trimmed by 0 bases and 0 bases, with 11 bases remaining between them. The CDR3 runs 16 residues. The V gene's germline CDR1 is LGHNA and CDR2 YSLEER. CDR3 sequence reads: CASSQEGGSMNTEAFF. The DNA for the CDR3 is TGCGCCAGCAGCCAAGAGGGGGGAAGTATGAACACTGAAGCTTTCTTT.

The chain joins TRBV3-1 (or the pseudogene TRBV3-2) to TRBJ1-2; maybe TRBD1 (5 bases). CDR3 length equals 13 residues. Germline V CDR1 and CDR2: LGHDT, YNNKEL (reference sequence). Trimming stripped 4 bases from V and 8 bases from J, with 14 bases between. CDR3 nucleotides: TGTGCCAGCAGCCCCATGGGGGGGAGCGGCTACACCTTC. Amino acids: CASSPMGGSGYTF.

This CDR3 is CASSQSGQGASAFF. The CDR3 DNA sequence: TGCGCCAGCAGCCAATCGGGACAGGGCGCTTCAGCTTTCTTT. The rearrangement joins TRBV4-3 to TRBJ1-1; TRBD1 matches at 9 bases. Germline trimming cut 2 bases from V and 10 bases from J; bases unmatched to any gene: 8. CDR1 LGHNA and CDR2 YSLEER come from the germline V gene. The CDR3 runs 14 residues.

J is TRBJ2-3 and V is TRBV9; TRBD2 is a possible D gene (5 bases). The CDR3 sequence is 16 residues long. CDR1 and CDR2 from the germline V gene are SGDLS and YYNGEE. V lost 0 bases and J lost 2, with 13 bases in between. The CDR3 nucleotides read TGTGCCAGCAGCGTAGTGGTCCAGAGGGACACAGATACGCAGTATTTT. As protein: CASSVVVQRDTDTQYF.

V and J are TRBV2 and TRBJ1-2, with D hard to call. The CDR3 totals 13 residues. The V gene's germline CDR1 is SNHLY and CDR2 FYNNEI. V lost 6 bases, J lost 1 base, and 9 bases lay in between. CDR3 amino acids: CASSPTINYGYTF. CDR3 DNA: TGTGCCAGCAGCCCCACTATTAACTATGGCTACACCTTC.

This clone occurred a few times. The chain joins TRBV7-2 to TRBJ1-3, with a weak D call TRBD1 (5 bases). The CDR3 loop spans 14 amino acids. Trimming took 2 bases from V and 3 from J, leaving 8 bases between them. Germline CDR1 SGHTA, CDR2 FQGNSA. The CDR3 is CASSLWGVGNTIYF. The CDR3 coding sequence is TGTGCCAGCAGCTTATGGGGGGTTGGAAACACCATATATTTT.

The genes are TRBV18 and TRBJ1-6; no definite D call. CDR3 size: 16 residues. The ends were cut back, 3 bases at V and 6 bases at J, with 15 bases in the middle. The V gene's germline CDR1 is KGHSH and CDR2 LQKENI. Here the CDR3 DNA reads TGTGCCAGCTCACCCTCCGGGAGGAGAGCTAATTCACCCCTCCACTTT. This translates into CASSPSGRRANSPLHF.

The chain recombines TRBV19 with TRBJ2-7, with D maybe TRBD1 (5 bases). V lost 5 bases to trimming and J lost 5 bases, with 13 bases between them. The length of the CDR3 is 13 residues. Germline assignment: CDR1 LNHDA and CDR2 SQIVND (reference sequence). CDR3 sequence: CASSSRTLNEQYF. DNA of the CDR3: TGTGCCAGTAGTTCCCGGACACTCAACGAGCAGTACTTC.

V and J are TRBV5-5 and TRBJ2-5; TRBD1 matches 7 bases. The CDR3 loop spans 15 amino acids. J was trimmed by 5 bases and V by 2 bases; bases with no gene match: 9. The germline V gene encodes CDR1 SGHKS and CDR2 YYEKEE (reference sequence). This CDR3 is CASSFLEGAWETQYF. The CDR3 DNA reads as TGTGCCAGCAGCTTTCTTGAGGGGGCTTGGGAGACCCAGTACTTC.

In its sample, this clone was seen a few times. This rearrangement joins TRBV7-9 to TRBJ1-1; perhaps TRBD1 as D (6 bases). V was pared by 2 bases and J by 6 bases, with 13 bases between. This CDR3 spans 14 amino acids. Germline CDR1 SEHNR, CDR2 FQNEAQ (reference sequence). The chain's CDR3 is CASSLRQGFAEAFF. The CDR3 nucleotides are TGTGCCAGCAGCTTAAGGCAGGGGTTCGCTGAAGCTTTCTTT.

This rearrangement joins TRBV6-5 to TRBJ2-5, with D unresolved. The CDR3 has 11 amino acids. The V gene's germline CDR1 is MNHEY and CDR2 SVGAGI. V was shortened by 8 bases and J by 2 bases, with 6 bases between the two germline ends. This chain's CDR3 is CASARQETQYF. Written as DNA, the CDR3 is TGTGCCAGCGCCAGGCAAGAGACCCAGTACTTC.

CDR3 nucleotide sequence: TGTGCCAGCAGCGTCTCAGGGGCAGACACCGGGGAGCTGTTTTTT. Protein sequence: CASSVSGADTGELFF. This rearrangement joins TRBV7-2 to TRBJ2-2, with D maybe TRBD1 (6 bases). The CDR3 spans 15 residues. V was shortened by 5 bases and J by 3 bases, with 13 bases between the two germline ends. The germline gives CDR1 SGHTA, CDR2 FQGNSA.

The chain uses TRBV7-9 and TRBJ1-4; the match to TRBD1 covers 10 bases. Germline-derived CDR1 and CDR2 are SEHNR and FQNEAQ (reference sequence). CDR3 size: 18 residues. Trimming removed 5 bases from V and 3 bases from J; junction bases left unmatched: 12. CDR3 region: CASSQGDRGRLPNEKLFF. CDR3 in DNA: TGTGCCAGCAGCCAAGGGGACAGGGGCCGACTACCTAATGAAAAACTGTTTTTT.

This chain connects TRBV5-1 to TRBJ1-1; D might be TRBD1 (6 bases). The V and J ends lost 0 bases and 0 bases respectively, with 9 bases between them. Germline CDR1 is SGHRS and CDR2 is YFSETQ. CDR3 size: 15 residues. The CDR3: CASSLVAGVNTEAFF. Here the CDR3 DNA reads TGCGCCAGCAGCTTGGTCGCAGGGGTGAACACTGAAGCTTTCTTT. Combining the CDR3 with reference TRBV5-1 and TRBJ1-1 gives the whole variable domain KAGVTQTPRYLIKTRGQQVTLSCSPISGHRSVSWYQQTPGQGLQFLFEYFSETQRNKGNFPGRFSGRQFSNSRSEMNVSTLELGDSALYLCASSLVAGVNTEAFFGQGTRLTVV.

The rearrangement links TRBV5-1 to TRBJ1-1; TRBD1 agrees at 7 bases. Unmatched junction bases numbered 8, after V lost 3 bases and J lost 3 bases. Germline V gene data show CDR1 as SGHRS and CDR2 as YFSETQ. The CDR3 is made up of 15 amino acids. For the CDR3, the DNA is TGCGCCAGCAGCTCCCAACCAGACAGGGACACTGAAGCTTTCTTT. It codes for CASSSQPDRDTEAFF.